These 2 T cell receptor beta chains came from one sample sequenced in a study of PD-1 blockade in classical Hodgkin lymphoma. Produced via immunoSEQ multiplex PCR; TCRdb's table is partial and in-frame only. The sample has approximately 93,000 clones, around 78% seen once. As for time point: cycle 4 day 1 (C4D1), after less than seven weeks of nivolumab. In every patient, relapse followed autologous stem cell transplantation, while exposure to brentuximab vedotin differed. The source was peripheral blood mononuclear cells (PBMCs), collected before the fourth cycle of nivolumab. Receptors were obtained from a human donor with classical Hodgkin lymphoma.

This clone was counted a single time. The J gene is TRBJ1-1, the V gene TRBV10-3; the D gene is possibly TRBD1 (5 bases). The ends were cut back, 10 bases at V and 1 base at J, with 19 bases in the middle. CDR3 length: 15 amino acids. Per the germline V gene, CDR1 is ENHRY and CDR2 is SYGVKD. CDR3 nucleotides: TGTGCCACCGCAATAGGGGAAAGGGGGAACACTGAAGCTTTCTTT. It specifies CATAIGERGNTEAFF.

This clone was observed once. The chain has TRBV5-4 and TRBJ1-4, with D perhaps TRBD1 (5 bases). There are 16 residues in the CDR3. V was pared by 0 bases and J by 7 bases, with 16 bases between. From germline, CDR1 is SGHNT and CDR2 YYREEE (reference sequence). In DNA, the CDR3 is TGTGCCAGCAGCTTGGGGAGTCTAGAGGGGAGTGAAAAACTGTTTTTT. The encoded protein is CASSLGSLEGSEKLFF.